This TCR beta chain was identified during a study of beta chain features in type 1 diabetes. Overall study: What patients shared with healthy donors was a similar profile of age, gender and cell yields.

In germline, CDR1 is SGHRS, CDR2 YFSETQ. The CDR3 consists of 15 residues. V lost 4 bases, J lost 1 base, and 7 bases stayed unmatched. Findings and limits, study-wide: Across all four CD4+ subsets, people with type 1 diabetes showed modestly shorter TCRB CDR3s. A potential influence of HLA type upon TCRB rearrangement remained unresolved herein.

This clone was detected only a few times. Its antigen is undetermined. Expressed TCRB transcripts were sequenced, since all the RNA that had been isolated was reverse transcribed. The assay was immunoSEQ multiplex PCR, and TCRdb's table has in-frame clones only and misses some. The sample holds more than 95,000 clones, 25% to 35% seen once. Sequencing was carried out using central memory CD4+ T cells from blood. The sequence came from a young woman with type 1 diabetes. The chain employs TRBV5-1 and TRBJ2-7, with 8 bases matching TRBD1. CDR3: CASSLGTGDSYEQYV. The CDR3 DNA sequence: TGCGCCAGCAGCCTCGGGACAGGTGATTCCTACGAGCAGTACGTC.